The TCR beta chain under discussion was sequenced for a study of response to subunit inactivated influenza vaccine. TCRdb re-called the RT-PCR reads with MiXCR, one entry per CDR3 protein. The sample lists approximately 700,000 distinct CDR3 sequences; more than 15% were seen once. This clonotype occurred many times. Antigen specificity is unknown. Study-wide results and limits: With each seasonal influenza vaccination, the authors suggested, few new T cells are recruited.

The material was PBMCs from blood, obtained about 11 days after vaccination. This sequence was found in a man aged 45-65 years who received an inactivated influenza vaccine.

The CDR3 nucleotides read TGCAGTGCTAGAGGCGGGGCTAGGGTTGATTCACCCCTCCACTTT. Translation gives CSARGGARVDSPLHF. This chain joins TRBV20-1 and TRBJ1-6; D may be TRBD1 (5 bases). The CDR3 runs 15 residues. Trimming left V 1 base short and J 8 bases short, with 15 bases between. Germline V CDR1 and CDR2: DFQATT, SNEGSKA (reference sequence).